Listed below are T cell receptor beta chains from one sample, sequenced in a study of identical twins. TCRdb fed the 5' RACE reads into MiXCR, producing one record per CDR3 protein. The data contain some 900,000 distinct CDR3 sequences, around 12% of them singletons. These sequences were also reported in another study, on yellow fever vaccine responses in identical twins.

The sequenced material came from PBMCs. These receptors all stem from a woman between 18 and 29 years old in good health. The CDR3 runs from the conserved cysteine through the conserved F or W. D genes are given only for firm matches. Clone size appears in some rows only: once, few, many, or a class for an expanded clone.

cdr3_length: 14
clone_size: many
d_call: .
v_call: TRBV12-3/TRBV12-4
j_call: TRBJ2-5
cdr3_nt: TGTGCCAGCAGTCTACCTCGGGAAGGAGAGACCCAGTACTTC
cdr3_aa: CASSLPREGETQYF

cdr3_length: 14
clone_size: .
d_call: .
v_call: TRBV11-2
j_call: TRBJ1-2
cdr3_nt: TGTGCCAGCAGCTTAGAGGGTACTTTCTATGGCTACACCTTC
cdr3_aa: CASSLEGTFYGYTF

cdr3_length: 15
clone_size: few
d_call: TRBD2
v_call: TRBV5-1
j_call: TRBJ2-1
cdr3_nt: TGCGCCAGCAGCTTTTCCGGGACTAGCGGGTCTGAGCAGTTCTTC
cdr3_aa: CASSFSGTSGSEQFF

cdr3_length: 12
clone_size: few
d_call: .
v_call: TRBV2
j_call: TRBJ1-2
cdr3_nt: TGTGCCAGCACAGGAAGTACAGATGGCTACACCTTC
cdr3_aa: CASTGSTDGYTF

cdr3_length: 15
clone_size: few
d_call: .
v_call: TRBV5-5
j_call: TRBJ2-1
cdr3_nt: TGTGCCAGCAGCAGGACGCGGGACAGATACAATGAGCAGTTCTTC
cdr3_aa: CASSRTRDRYNEQFF

cdr3_length: 17
clone_size: few
d_call: .
v_call: TRBV19
j_call: TRBJ1-6
cdr3_nt: TGTGCCAGTAGTATTGAACCCGCAGGGGCCTATAATTCACCCCTCCACTTT
cdr3_aa: CASSIEPAGAYNSPLHF

cdr3_length: 14
clone_size: many
d_call: .
v_call: TRBV6-4
j_call: TRBJ1-1
cdr3_nt: TGTGCCAGCAAGGAAGGAAGAGGGAACACTGAAGCTTTCTTT
cdr3_aa: CASKEGRGNTEAFF

cdr3_length: 16
clone_size: many
d_call: TRBD1
v_call: TRBV4-1
j_call: TRBJ2-7
cdr3_nt: TGCGCCAGCAGCCAAGCCGGGACAGCTGTACACTACGAGCAGTACTTC
cdr3_aa: CASSQAGTAVHYEQYF

cdr3_length: 15
clone_size: few
d_call: .
v_call: TRBV6-1
j_call: TRBJ2-3
cdr3_nt: TGTGCCAGCAGCACGTTCGGGGGGCGCACAGATACGCAGTATTTT
cdr3_aa: CASSTFGGRTDTQYF

cdr3_length: 17
clone_size: few
d_call: TRBD1
v_call: TRBV14
j_call: TRBJ2-1
cdr3_nt: TGTGCCAGCAGCCAAACCCGGACAGGGTGGCCGTACAATGAGCAGTTCTTC
cdr3_aa: CASSQTRTGWPYNEQFF

cdr3_length: 16
clone_size: few
d_call: TRBD2
v_call: TRBV3-1
j_call: TRBJ2-3
cdr3_nt: TGTGCCAGCAGCCCCAGACTAGCGGGGGGCAGAACAACGCAGTATTTT
cdr3_aa: CASSPRLAGGRTTQYF

cdr3_length: 13
clone_size: many
d_call: .
v_call: TRBV6-5
j_call: TRBJ2-5
cdr3_nt: TGTGCCAGCAGTTACTCCAGCCAAGAGACCCAGTACTTC
cdr3_aa: CASSYSSQETQYF

cdr3_length: 14
clone_size: .
d_call: TRBD1
v_call: TRBV27
j_call: TRBJ2-5
cdr3_nt: TGTGCCAGTGGAGGACAGGGGGCAGGAGAGACCCAGTACTTC
cdr3_aa: CASGGQGAGETQYF

cdr3_length: 12
clone_size: few
d_call: .
v_call: TRBV3-1
j_call: TRBJ2-7
cdr3_nt: TGTGCCAGCAGCCAAGCCGGGATCGAGCAGTACTTC
cdr3_aa: CASSQAGIEQYF

cdr3_length: 18
clone_size: few
d_call: .
v_call: TRBV11-2
j_call: TRBJ1-6
cdr3_nt: TGTGCCAGCAGCTCCCAACAAGGGACTTCGGCGCATAATTCACCCCTCCACTTT
cdr3_aa: CASSSQQGTSAHNSPLHF

cdr3_length: 16
clone_size: .
d_call: .
v_call: TRBV5-1
j_call: TRBJ2-4
cdr3_nt: TGCGCCAGCAGCTTGCCCACCGGGGCGCAAGGGGACATTCAGTACTTC
cdr3_aa: CASSLPTGAQGDIQYF

cdr3_length: 15
clone_size: few
d_call: TRBD2
v_call: TRBV5-4
j_call: TRBJ2-3
cdr3_nt: TGTGCCAGCAGCTTGGGACTAGCGGGGGGAGATATGCAGTATTTT
cdr3_aa: CASSLGLAGGDMQYF

cdr3_length: 15
clone_size: .
d_call: .
v_call: TRBV21-1
j_call: TRBJ1-1
cdr3_nt: TGTGCCAGCACCAAAGGGGAAGAGAGGAACACTGAAGCTTTCTTT
cdr3_aa: CASTKGEERNTEAFF

cdr3_length: 13
clone_size: few
d_call: .
v_call: TRBV12-3/TRBV12-4
j_call: TRBJ2-1
cdr3_nt: TGTGCCAGCAGTTTAGCAGTGGCTAGCGATGGGTTCTTC
cdr3_aa: CASSLAVASDGFF

cdr3_length: 14
clone_size: many
d_call: .
v_call: TRBV24-1
j_call: TRBJ2-1
cdr3_nt: TGTGCCACCGGGGACGCAGGGTCCTACAATGAGCAGTTCTTC
cdr3_aa: CATGDAGSYNEQFF

cdr3_length: 15
clone_size: few
d_call: TRBD1
v_call: TRBV7-9
j_call: TRBJ1-4
cdr3_nt: TGTGCCAGCAGCTTCCACAGGGGGCAGGATGAAAAACTGTTTTTT
cdr3_aa: CASSFHRGQDEKLFF

cdr3_length: 15
clone_size: .
d_call: .
v_call: TRBV4-2
j_call: TRBJ2-7
cdr3_nt: TGTGCCAGCAGCCACCAGGCTAGCGAGGGCTACGAGCAGTACTTC
cdr3_aa: CASSHQASEGYEQYF

cdr3_length: 16
clone_size: few
d_call: .
v_call: TRBV3-1
j_call: TRBJ2-1
cdr3_nt: TGTGCCAGCAGCCCGTTAAGGGGAGTGATTAACAATGAGCAGTTCTTC
cdr3_aa: CASSPLRGVINNEQFF

cdr3_length: 12
clone_size: .
d_call: .
v_call: TRBV20-1
j_call: TRBJ2-1
cdr3_nt: TGCAGCGGGGGGCCCGGCGACAATGAGCAGCTCTTC
cdr3_aa: CSGGPGDNEQLF

cdr3_length: 15
clone_size: few
d_call: .
v_call: TRBV12-3/TRBV12-4
j_call: TRBJ2-2
cdr3_nt: TGTGCCAGCAGTTTAGGGGGGCTTCGGACCGGGGAGCTGTTTTTT
cdr3_aa: CASSLGGLRTGELFF

cdr3_length: 18
clone_size: .
d_call: TRBD1
v_call: TRBV2
j_call: TRBJ2-5
cdr3_nt: TGTGCCAGCAGTGAGAGGGACAGCTTGATCACCCGACAAGAGACCCAGTACTTC
cdr3_aa: CASSERDSLITRQETQYF

cdr3_length: 15
clone_size: .
d_call: .
v_call: TRBV9
j_call: TRBJ1-1
cdr3_nt: TGTGCCAGCGGCCCCCAGCGGGGGTTTGTCACTGAAGCTTTCTTT
cdr3_aa: CASGPQRGFVTEAFF

cdr3_length: 13
clone_size: .
d_call: .
v_call: TRBV15
j_call: TRBJ2-3
cdr3_nt: TGTGCCACCAGCAGAGATCGGGCAGATACGCAGTATTTT
cdr3_aa: CATSRDRADTQYF

cdr3_length: 15
clone_size: .
d_call: .
v_call: TRBV29-1
j_call: TRBJ1-1
cdr3_nt: TGCAGCGTTAGGGTCTTACAGGGAGTAGGCGTGGAAGCTTTCTTT
cdr3_aa: CSVRVLQGVGVEAFF

cdr3_length: 15
clone_size: .
d_call: TRBD2
v_call: TRBV15
j_call: TRBJ2-3
cdr3_nt: TGTGCCACCAGCAGCCGGGAGGGGGGTACCTATACGCAGTATTTT
cdr3_aa: CATSSREGGTYTQYF

cdr3_length: 17
clone_size: .
d_call: .
v_call: TRBV7-8
j_call: TRBJ2-3
cdr3_nt: TGTGCCAGCAGCTTAGAATTTCACGGAGGGAACACAGATACGCAGTATTTT
cdr3_aa: CASSLEFHGGNTDTQYF

cdr3_length: 16
clone_size: .
d_call: .
v_call: TRBV18
j_call: TRBJ2-1
cdr3_nt: TGTGCCAGCTCACCAGTAAGCCGGCCTCCTAGGAATGAGCAGTTCTTC
cdr3_aa: CASSPVSRPPRNEQFF

cdr3_length: 15
clone_size: few
d_call: .
v_call: TRBV29-1
j_call: TRBJ1-1
cdr3_nt: TGCAGCGATGGGACACCGGCCAAGAAGGACACTGAAGCTTTCTTT
cdr3_aa: CSDGTPAKKDTEAFF

cdr3_length: 18
clone_size: many
d_call: TRBD2
v_call: TRBV7-9
j_call: TRBJ2-1
cdr3_nt: TGTGCCAGCAGCTCACGGGGACTAGCGGGAGATAGTTACAATGAGCAGTTCTTC
cdr3_aa: CASSSRGLAGDSYNEQFF

cdr3_length: 14
clone_size: many
d_call: .
v_call: TRBV7-9
j_call: TRBJ1-5
cdr3_nt: TGTGCCAGCAGCTTAGAACAGATAAATCAGCCCCAGCATTTT
cdr3_aa: CASSLEQINQPQHF

cdr3_length: 15
clone_size: .
d_call: .
v_call: TRBV19
j_call: TRBJ2-1
cdr3_nt: TGTGCCAGTAGTACTTGGAGAAGCGGTTACAATGAGCAGTTCTTC
cdr3_aa: CASSTWRSGYNEQFF

cdr3_length: 14
clone_size: .
d_call: TRBD1
v_call: TRBV5-1
j_call: TRBJ1-4
cdr3_nt: TGCGCCAGCAGCGCGGGACAGAGGCATGAAAAACTGTTTTTT
cdr3_aa: CASSAGQRHEKLFF

cdr3_length: 17
clone_size: .
d_call: TRBD1
v_call: TRBV4-2
j_call: TRBJ1-1
cdr3_nt: TGTGCCAGCAGCATTAAACCCGGGACAGGGCTTAACACTGAAGCTTTCTTT
cdr3_aa: CASSIKPGTGLNTEAFF

cdr3_length: 18
clone_size: few
d_call: .
v_call: TRBV7-5
j_call: TRBJ2-1
cdr3_nt: .
cdr3_aa: CISVSKRSGTYGYNEQFF

cdr3_length: 16
clone_size: many
d_call: TRBD2
v_call: TRBV6-1
j_call: TRBJ2-7
cdr3_nt: TGTGCCAGCAGTGAAGAGGTCGGCGGGAGTTTCCACGAGCAGTACTTC
cdr3_aa: CASSEEVGGSFHEQYF

cdr3_length: 19
clone_size: few
d_call: TRBD2
v_call: TRBV5-1
j_call: TRBJ2-3
cdr3_nt: TGCGCCAGCAGCTTGGGTGGGACTACTAGCGGGGCCTACACAGATACGCAGTATTTT
cdr3_aa: CASSLGGTTSGAYTDTQYF

cdr3_length: 15
clone_size: .
d_call: TRBD2
v_call: TRBV9
j_call: TRBJ2-7
cdr3_nt: TGTGCCAGCAGCTCAGAGGTAGCGGGAGGGCTCGAGCAGTACTTC
cdr3_aa: CASSSEVAGGLEQYF

cdr3_length: 18
clone_size: .
d_call: TRBD2
v_call: TRBV29-1
j_call: TRBJ2-2
cdr3_nt: TGCAGCGTTGCTTCGAGACTAGCGAATCCTGCGAACACCGGGGAGCTGTTTTTT
cdr3_aa: CSVASRLANPANTGELFF